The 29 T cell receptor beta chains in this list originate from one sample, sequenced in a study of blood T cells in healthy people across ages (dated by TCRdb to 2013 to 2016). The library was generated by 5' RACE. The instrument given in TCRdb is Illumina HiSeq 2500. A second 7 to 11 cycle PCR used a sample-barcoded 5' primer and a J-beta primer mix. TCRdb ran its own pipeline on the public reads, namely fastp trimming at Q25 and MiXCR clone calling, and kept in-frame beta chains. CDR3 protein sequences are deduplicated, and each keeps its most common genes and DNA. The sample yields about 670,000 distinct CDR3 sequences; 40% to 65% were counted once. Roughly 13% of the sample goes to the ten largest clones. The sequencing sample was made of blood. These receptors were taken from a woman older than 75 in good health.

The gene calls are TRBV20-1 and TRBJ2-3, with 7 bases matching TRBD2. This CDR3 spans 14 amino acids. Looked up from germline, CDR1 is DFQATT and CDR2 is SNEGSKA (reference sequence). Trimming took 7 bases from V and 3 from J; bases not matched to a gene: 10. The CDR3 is CSVWTSSGTDTQYF. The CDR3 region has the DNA TGCAGTGTTTGGACTAGTTCTGGTACAGATACGCAGTATTTT.

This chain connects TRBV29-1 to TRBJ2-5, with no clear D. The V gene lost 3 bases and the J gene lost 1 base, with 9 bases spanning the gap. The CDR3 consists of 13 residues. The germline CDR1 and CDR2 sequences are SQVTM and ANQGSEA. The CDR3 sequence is CSVEKQIQETQYF. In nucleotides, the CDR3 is TGCAGCGTTGAGAAGCAGATCCAAGAGACCCAGTACTTC. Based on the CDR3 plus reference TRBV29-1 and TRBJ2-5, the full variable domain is SAVISQKPSRDICQRGTSLTIQCQVDSQVTMMFWYRQQPGQSLTLIATANQGSEATYESGFVIDKFPISRPNLTFSTLTVSNMSPEDSSIYLCSVEKQIQETQYFGPGTRLLVL.

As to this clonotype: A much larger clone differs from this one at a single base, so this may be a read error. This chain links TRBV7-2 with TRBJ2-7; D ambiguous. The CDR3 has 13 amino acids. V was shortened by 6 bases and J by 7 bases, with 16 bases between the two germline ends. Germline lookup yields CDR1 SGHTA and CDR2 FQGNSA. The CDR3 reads CASSPFPRDEQYF. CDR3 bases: TGTGCCAGCAGTCCGTTCCCCCGAGATGAGCAGTACTTC. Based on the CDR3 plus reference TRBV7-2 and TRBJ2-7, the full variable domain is GAGVSQSPSNKVTEKGKDVELRCDPISGHTALYWYRQSLGQGLEFLIYFQGNSAPDKSGLPSDRFSAERTGGSVSTLTIQRTQQEDSAVYLCASSPFPRDEQYFGPGTRLTVT.

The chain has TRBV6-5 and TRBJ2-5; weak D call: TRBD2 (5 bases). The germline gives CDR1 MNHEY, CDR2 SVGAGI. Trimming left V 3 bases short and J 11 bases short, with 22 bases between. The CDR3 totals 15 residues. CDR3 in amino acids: CASSYTSGAYHEQYF. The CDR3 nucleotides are TGTGCCAGCAGTTATACGAGCGGAGCATACCATGAGCAGTACTTC.

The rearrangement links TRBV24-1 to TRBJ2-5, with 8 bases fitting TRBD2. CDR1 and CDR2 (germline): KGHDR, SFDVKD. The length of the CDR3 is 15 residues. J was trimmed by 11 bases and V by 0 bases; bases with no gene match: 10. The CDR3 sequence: CATSDLQRGFNEQYF. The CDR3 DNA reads TGTGCCACCAGTGATTTGCAGCGGGGGTTCAATGAGCAGTACTTC.

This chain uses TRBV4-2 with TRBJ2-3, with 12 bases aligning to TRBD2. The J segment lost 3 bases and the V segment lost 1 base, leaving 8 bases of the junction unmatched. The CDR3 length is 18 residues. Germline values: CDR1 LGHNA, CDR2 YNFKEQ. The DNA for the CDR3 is TGTGCCAGCAGCCAAGCCAAGACTAGCGGGAGAGGAACAGATACGCAGTATTTT. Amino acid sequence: CASSQAKTSGRGTDTQYF.

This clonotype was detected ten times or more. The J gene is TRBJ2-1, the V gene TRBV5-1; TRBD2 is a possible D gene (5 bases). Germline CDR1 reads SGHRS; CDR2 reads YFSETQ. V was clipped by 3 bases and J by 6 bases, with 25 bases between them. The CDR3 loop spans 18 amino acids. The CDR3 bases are TGCGCCAGCAGCTCCGGATATGGGGTCGGGAAGGACTTCAATGAGCAGTTCTTC. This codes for CASSSGYGVGKDFNEQFF. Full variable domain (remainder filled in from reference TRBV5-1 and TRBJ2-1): KAGVTQTPRYLIKTRGQQVTLSCSPISGHRSVSWYQQTPGQGLQFLFEYFSETQRNKGNFPGRFSGRQFSNSRSEMNVSTLELGDSALYLCASSSGYGVGKDFNEQFFGPGTRLTVL.

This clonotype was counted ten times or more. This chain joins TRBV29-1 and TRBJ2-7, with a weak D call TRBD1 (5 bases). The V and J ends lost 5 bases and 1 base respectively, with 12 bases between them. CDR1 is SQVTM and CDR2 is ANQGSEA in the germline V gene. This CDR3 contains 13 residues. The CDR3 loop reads CSVYQGLSYEQYF. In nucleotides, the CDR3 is TGCAGCGTTTACCAGGGTTTGTCCTACGAGCAGTACTTC.

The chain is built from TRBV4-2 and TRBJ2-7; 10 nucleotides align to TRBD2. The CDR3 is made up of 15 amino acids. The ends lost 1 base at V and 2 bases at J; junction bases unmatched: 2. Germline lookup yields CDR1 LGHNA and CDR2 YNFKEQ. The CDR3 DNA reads TGTGCCAGCAGCCAAGCGGGGACTAGCGCCTACGAGCAGTACTTC. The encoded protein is CASSQAGTSAYEQYF.

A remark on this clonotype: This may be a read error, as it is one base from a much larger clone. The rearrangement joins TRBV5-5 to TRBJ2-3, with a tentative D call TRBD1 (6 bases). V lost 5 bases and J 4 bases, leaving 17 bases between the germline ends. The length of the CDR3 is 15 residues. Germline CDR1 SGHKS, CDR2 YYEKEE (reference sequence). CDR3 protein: CASRFGRGKADTQYF. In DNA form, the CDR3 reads TGTGCCAGCAGGTTCGGCAGGGGTAAGGCAGATACGCAGTATTTT.

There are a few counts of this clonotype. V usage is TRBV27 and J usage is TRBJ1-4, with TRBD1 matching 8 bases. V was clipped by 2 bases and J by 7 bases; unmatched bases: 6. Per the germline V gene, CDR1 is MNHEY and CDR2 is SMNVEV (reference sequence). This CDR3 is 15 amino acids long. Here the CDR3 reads CASSLRAGGREKLFF. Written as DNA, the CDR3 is TGTGCCAGCAGTTTAAGGGCAGGGGGCCGTGAAAAACTGTTTTTT.

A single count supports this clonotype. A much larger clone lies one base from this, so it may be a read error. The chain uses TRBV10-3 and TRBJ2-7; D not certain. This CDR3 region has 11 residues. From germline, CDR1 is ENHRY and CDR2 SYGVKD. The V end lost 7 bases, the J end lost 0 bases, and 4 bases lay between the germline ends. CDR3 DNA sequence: TGTGCCATCAATGCCTCCTACGAGCAGTACTTC. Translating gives CAINASYEQYF.

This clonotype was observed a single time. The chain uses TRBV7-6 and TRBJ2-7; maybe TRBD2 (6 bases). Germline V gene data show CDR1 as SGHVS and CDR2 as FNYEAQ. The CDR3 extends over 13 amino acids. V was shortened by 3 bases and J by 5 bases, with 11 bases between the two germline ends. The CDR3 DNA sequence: TGTGCCAGCAGCTTCGGGGGTATCAACGAGCAGTACTTC. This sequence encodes CASSFGGINEQYF.

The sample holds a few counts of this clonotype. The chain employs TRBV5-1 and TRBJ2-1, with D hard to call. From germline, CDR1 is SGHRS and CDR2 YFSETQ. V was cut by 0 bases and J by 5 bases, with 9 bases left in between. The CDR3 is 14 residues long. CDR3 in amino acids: CASSLADWDNEQFF. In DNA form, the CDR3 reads TGCGCCAGCAGCTTGGCCGACTGGGACAATGAGCAGTTCTTC.

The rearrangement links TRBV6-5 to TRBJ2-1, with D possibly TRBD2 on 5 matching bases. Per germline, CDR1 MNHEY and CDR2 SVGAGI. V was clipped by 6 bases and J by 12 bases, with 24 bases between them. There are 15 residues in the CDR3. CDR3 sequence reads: CASSPEGLARRGQFF. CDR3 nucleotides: TGTGCCAGCAGCCCAGAAGGGCTAGCCCGTCGGGGGCAGTTCTTC.

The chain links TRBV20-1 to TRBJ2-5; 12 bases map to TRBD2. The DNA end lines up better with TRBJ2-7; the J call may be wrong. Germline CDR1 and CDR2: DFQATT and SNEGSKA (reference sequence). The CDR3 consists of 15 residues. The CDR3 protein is CSARELAGGSDEQYF. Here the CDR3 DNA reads TGCAGTGCTAGAGAACTAGCGGGAGGATCCGACGAGCAGTACTTC.

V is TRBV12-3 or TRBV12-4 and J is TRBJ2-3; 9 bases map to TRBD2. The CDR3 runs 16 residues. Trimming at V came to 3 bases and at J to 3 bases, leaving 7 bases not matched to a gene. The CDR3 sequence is CASSFGGGAWTDTQYF. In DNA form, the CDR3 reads TGTGCCAGCAGTTTTGGCGGGGGGGCTTGGACAGATACGCAGTATTTT.

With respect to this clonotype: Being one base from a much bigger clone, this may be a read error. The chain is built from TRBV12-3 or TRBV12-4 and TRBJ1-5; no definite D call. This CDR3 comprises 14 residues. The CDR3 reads CASSFDLGNQPRHF. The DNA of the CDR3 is TGTGCCAGCAGTTTTGACCTGGGCAATCAGCCCCGGCATTTT.

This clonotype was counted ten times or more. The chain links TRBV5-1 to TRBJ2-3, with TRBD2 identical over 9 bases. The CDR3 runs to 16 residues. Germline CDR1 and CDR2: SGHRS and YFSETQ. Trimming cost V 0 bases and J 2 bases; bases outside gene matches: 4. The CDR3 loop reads CASSLVLAGNTDTQYF. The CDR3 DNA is TGCGCCAGCAGCTTGGTTCTAGCGGGGAACACAGATACGCAGTATTTT.

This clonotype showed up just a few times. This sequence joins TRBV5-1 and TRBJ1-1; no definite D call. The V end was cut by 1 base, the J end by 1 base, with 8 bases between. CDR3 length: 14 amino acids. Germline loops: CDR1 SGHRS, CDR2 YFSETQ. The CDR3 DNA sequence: TGCGCCAGCAGCTTGTTTATTTCGAACACTGAAGCTTTCTTT. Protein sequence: CASSLFISNTEAFF.

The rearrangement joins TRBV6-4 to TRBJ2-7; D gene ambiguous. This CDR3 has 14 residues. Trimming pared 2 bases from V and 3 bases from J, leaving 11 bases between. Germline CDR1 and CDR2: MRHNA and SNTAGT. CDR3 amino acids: CASSDGVIDYEQYF. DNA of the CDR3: TGTGCCAGCAGTGACGGGGTCATCGACTACGAGCAGTACTTC.

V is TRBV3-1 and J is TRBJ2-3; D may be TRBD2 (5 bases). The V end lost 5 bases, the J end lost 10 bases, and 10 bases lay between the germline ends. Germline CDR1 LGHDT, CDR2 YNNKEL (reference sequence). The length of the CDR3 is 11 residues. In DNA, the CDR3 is TGTGCCAGCAGCGCGACTAAGCCGCAGTATTTT. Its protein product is CASSATKPQYF.

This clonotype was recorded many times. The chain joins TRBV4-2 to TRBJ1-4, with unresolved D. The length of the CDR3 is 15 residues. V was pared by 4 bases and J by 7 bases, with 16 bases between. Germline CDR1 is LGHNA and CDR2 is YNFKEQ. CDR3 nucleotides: TGTGCCAGCAGCCCCCTAGGGATTTTCGGTGAAAAACTGTTTTTT. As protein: CASSPLGIFGEKLFF.

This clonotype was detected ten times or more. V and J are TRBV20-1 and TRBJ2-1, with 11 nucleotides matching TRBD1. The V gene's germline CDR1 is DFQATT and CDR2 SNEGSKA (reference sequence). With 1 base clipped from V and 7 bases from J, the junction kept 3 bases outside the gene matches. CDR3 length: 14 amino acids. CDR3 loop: CSARGTGGGNEQFF. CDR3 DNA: TGCAGTGCTAGAGGGACAGGGGGCGGAAATGAGCAGTTCTTC.

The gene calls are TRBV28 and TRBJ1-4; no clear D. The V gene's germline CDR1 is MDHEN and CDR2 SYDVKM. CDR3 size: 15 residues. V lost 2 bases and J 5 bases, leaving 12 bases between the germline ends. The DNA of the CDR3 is TGTGCCAGCAGTTTACTTCGGGGAAAGAATGAAAAACTGTTTTTT. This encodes CASSLLRGKNEKLFF.

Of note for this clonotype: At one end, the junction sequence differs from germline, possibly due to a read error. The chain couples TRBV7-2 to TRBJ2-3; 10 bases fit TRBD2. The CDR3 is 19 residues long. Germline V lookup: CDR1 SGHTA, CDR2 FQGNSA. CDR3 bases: TGTGCCAGCAGCTTTTTTGGCCTCGCACTAGCGGGATACACAGGTACGCAGTATTTT. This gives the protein CASSFFGLALAGYTGTQYF.

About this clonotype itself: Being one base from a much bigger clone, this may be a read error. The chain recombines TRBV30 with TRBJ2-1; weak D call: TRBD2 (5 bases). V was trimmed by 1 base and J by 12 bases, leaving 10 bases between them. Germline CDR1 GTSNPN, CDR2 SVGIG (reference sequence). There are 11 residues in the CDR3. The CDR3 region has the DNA TGTGCCTGGAGTGGGAGGAGTGGGCAGTTCTTC. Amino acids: CAWSGRSGQFF. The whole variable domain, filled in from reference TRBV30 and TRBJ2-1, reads SQTIHQWPATLVQPVGSPLSLECTVEGTSNPNLYWYRQAAGRGLQLLFYSVGIGQISSEVPQNLSASRPQDRQFILSSKKLLLSDSGFYLCAWSGRSGQFFGPGTRLTVL.

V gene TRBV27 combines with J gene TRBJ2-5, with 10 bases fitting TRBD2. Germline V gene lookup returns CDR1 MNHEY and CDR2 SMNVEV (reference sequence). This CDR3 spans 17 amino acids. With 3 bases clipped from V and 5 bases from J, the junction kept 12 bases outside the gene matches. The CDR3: CASSLLRAGGPVETQYF. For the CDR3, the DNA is TGTGCCAGCAGTTTGCTCCGAGCGGGAGGGCCGGTTGAGACCCAGTACTTC.

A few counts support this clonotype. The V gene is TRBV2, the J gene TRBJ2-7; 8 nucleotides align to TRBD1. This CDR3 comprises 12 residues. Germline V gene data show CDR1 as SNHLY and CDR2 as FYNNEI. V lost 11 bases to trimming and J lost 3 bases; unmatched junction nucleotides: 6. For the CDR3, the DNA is TGTGCCGGACAGGGTGTTAGCTACGAGCAGTACTTC. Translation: CAGQGVSYEQYF. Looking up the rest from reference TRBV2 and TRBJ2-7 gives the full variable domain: EPEVTQTPSHQVTQMGQEVILRCVPISNHLYFYWYRQILGQKVEFLVSFYNNEISEKSEIFDDQFSVERPDGSNFTLKIRSTKLEDSAMYFCAGQGVSYEQYFGPGTRLTVT.